The 27 T cell receptor beta chains below all came from one sample that was sequenced in a study of blood T cell repertoires in COVID-19. Only in-frame clones appear in the TCRdb table, and some are missing; sequencing was by immunoSEQ multiplex PCR. Among 43,000 or so clones listed, roughly 87% were seen once. What was sequenced was peripheral blood. These receptors came from a woman in her sixties with acute or convalescent COVID-19.

The genes are TRBV19 and TRBJ2-7; tentative D call: TRBD2 (7 bases). Germline CDR1 and CDR2: LNHDA and SQIVND (reference sequence). This CDR3 is built from 14 residues. The V end lost 5 bases, the J end lost 3 bases, and 14 bases lay between the germline ends. The CDR3, as DNA: TGTGCCAGTAGTCAGGGCGGGGGCCGCTACGAGCAGTACTTC. Amino acids: CASSQGGGRYEQYF. Complete variable domain (other parts from reference TRBV19 and TRBJ2-7): DGGITQSPKYLFRKEGQNVTLSCEQNLNHDAMYWYRQDPGQGLRLIYYSQIVNDFQKGDIAEGYSVSREKKESFPLTVTSAQKNPTAFYLCASSQGGGRYEQYFGPGTRLTVT.

The J gene is TRBJ2-1, the V gene TRBV5-1; TRBD1 agrees at 8 bases. CDR1 and CDR2 (germline): SGHRS, YFSETQ. The CDR3 is made up of 17 amino acids. V shed 3 bases and J 5 bases; nucleotides not matched to a gene: 13. The CDR3 here is CASSSDGQGNVDNEQFF. The CDR3 bases are TGCGCCAGCAGCTCTGACGGACAGGGTAATGTGGACAATGAGCAGTTCTTC.

CDR3 in amino acids: CASSSGTPSNEQFF. The CDR3 DNA reads TGTGCCAGCAGCTCCGGGACTCCTAGTAATGAGCAGTTCTTC. This chain uses TRBV5-4 with TRBJ2-1; possibly TRBD2 for D (6 bases). The germline V and J ends were trimmed by 3 bases and 7 bases, with 14 bases remaining between them. The CDR3 is 14 amino acids. Germline V gene sequence: CDR1 SGHNT, CDR2 YYREEE (reference sequence).

CDR3 region: CASSRTGQSSYEQYF. Here the CDR3 DNA reads TGTGCCAGCAGCCGTACAGGCCAGAGCTCCTACGAGCAGTACTTC. The V call is TRBV7-2, the J call TRBJ2-7; D is perhaps TRBD1 (5 bases). V gave up 5 bases and J gave up 0 bases, with 14 bases separating them. Germline V gene lookup returns CDR1 SGHTA and CDR2 FQGNSA. CDR3 length: 15 residues.

The chain is built from TRBV2 and TRBJ1-2; 9 bases fit TRBD1. The CDR3 spans 14 residues. Germline V gives CDR1 SNHLY, CDR2 FYNNEI. With V trimmed by 6 bases and J by 6 bases, 8 bases remained unmatched. CDR3 nucleotides: TGTGCCAGCAGCGTAGTGGACAGGGGAGATGGCTACACCTTC. This translates into CASSVVDRGDGYTF.

The V and J genes are TRBV25-1 and TRBJ2-7; D unclear. Trimming removed 2 bases from V and 6 bases from J, with 8 bases in between. Germline V gives CDR1 MGHDK, CDR2 SYGVNS. This CDR3 is 12 amino acids long. The CDR3 spells CASSEPNGEQYF. The CDR3 DNA reads TGTGCCAGCAGTGAACCGAACGGCGAGCAGTACTTC.

This chain joins TRBV3-1 (or the pseudogene TRBV3-2) and TRBJ1-4; D call uncertain. The CDR3 runs 12 residues. Trimming took off 5 bases at V and 8 bases at J, with 9 bases between the two ends. The germline CDR1 and CDR2 sequences are LGHDT and YNNKEL (reference sequence). This CDR3 is CASSKTEEKLFF. The CDR3 DNA is TGTGCCAGCAGCAAAACTGAAGAAAAACTGTTTTTT.

This clone was detected a few times. The CDR3 coding sequence is TGTGCCAGCAGTCTCCAACAGGTAACGGCTTTCTTT. Encoded protein: CASSLQQVTAFF. This chain connects TRBV12-3 or TRBV12-4 to TRBJ1-1; perhaps TRBD1 as D (5 bases). CDR3 length equals 12 residues. V was shortened by 5 bases and J by 11 bases, with 15 bases between the two germline ends.

The J gene is TRBJ2-1, the V gene TRBV13; weak D call: TRBD1 (5 bases). Germline V gene data show CDR1 as PRHDT and CDR2 as FYEKMQ (reference sequence). V was clipped by 5 bases and J by 7 bases, with 21 bases between them. CDR3 length equals 16 residues. CDR3 nucleotide sequence: TGTGCCAGCAGCCCCAGGGTTAGTATAGGGTGGAATGAGCAGTTCTTC. This codes for CASSPRVSIGWNEQFF.

The rearrangement uses TRBV12-3 or TRBV12-4 and TRBJ1-3; D gene unclear. The CDR3 is made up of 13 amino acids. Trimming took 3 bases from V and 2 from J, leaving 5 bases between them. This CDR3 is CASSLAPGNTIYF. The CDR3 DNA reads as TGTGCCAGCAGTTTGGCCCCTGGAAACACCATATATTTT.

The CDR3 loop reads CASSPGLLNTEAFF. The CDR3 DNA follows: TGTGCCAGCAGCCCGGGACTTCTGAACACTGAAGCTTTCTTT. The chain joins TRBV11-2 to TRBJ1-1, with a weak D call TRBD1 (5 bases). Germline CDR1 and CDR2: SGHAT and FQNNGV. Trimming took 5 bases from V and 0 from J, leaving 10 bases between them. The CDR3 extends over 14 amino acids.

V gene TRBV6-6 combines with J gene TRBJ2-3; 7 bases are a match to TRBD1. After removal of 6 bases from V and 4 bases from J, the junction contained 10 bases not matched to a gene. CDR1 and CDR2 from the germline V gene are MNHNY and SVGAGI (reference sequence). CDR3 length equals 15 residues. CDR3 sequence: CASRELRGRPDTQYF. The CDR3 DNA reads TGTGCCAGCAGAGAGCTAAGGGGGCGCCCAGATACGCAGTATTTT.

V is TRBV29-1 and J is TRBJ2-7; TRBD1 agrees at 9 bases. Trimming cost V 6 bases and J 0 bases; bases outside gene matches: 6. The CDR3 contains 14 residues. Germline CDR1 reads SQVTM; CDR2 reads ANQGSEA. The CDR3 sequence: CSVQPQGASYEQYF. DNA for the CDR3: TGCAGCGTGCAACCACAGGGGGCCTCCTACGAGCAGTACTTC.

V gene TRBV2 combines with J gene TRBJ2-2; D is possibly TRBD2 (5 bases). This CDR3 has 11 amino acids. V lost 10 bases and J lost 6, with 9 bases in between. Germline CDR1 SNHLY, CDR2 FYNNEI. The CDR3 nucleotides are TGTGCCACCCTAGCTCCCGGGGAGCTGTTTTTT. Encoded protein: CATLAPGELFF. The variable domain in full, completed from reference TRBV2 and TRBJ2-2, reads EPEVTQTPSHQVTQMGQEVILRCVPISNHLYFYWYRQILGQKVEFLVSFYNNEISEKSEIFDDQFSVERPDGSNFTLKIRSTKLEDSAMYFCATLAPGELFFGEGSRLTVL.

This CDR3 reads CASSMGQYNEQFF. The CDR3 nucleotides are TGTGCCAGCAGCATGGGACAGTACAATGAGCAGTTCTTC. This rearrangement joins TRBV7-9 to TRBJ2-1, with 7 bases fitting TRBD1. This CDR3 is 13 amino acids long. V was clipped by 5 bases and J by 4 bases; unmatched bases: 2. Per the germline V gene, CDR1 is SEHNR and CDR2 is FQNEAQ (reference sequence). Variable domain in full (rest from reference TRBV7-9 and TRBJ2-1): DTGVSQNPRHKITKRGQNVTFRCDPISEHNRLYWYRQTLGQGPEFLTYFQNEAQLEKSRLLSDRFSAERPKGSFSTLEIQRTEQGDSAMYLCASSMGQYNEQFFGPGTRLTVL.

The chain employs TRBV3-1 (or the pseudogene TRBV3-2) and TRBJ1-2, with D hard to call. This CDR3 has 13 amino acids. The germline CDR1 and CDR2 sequences are LGHDT and YNNKEL (reference sequence). Deletions cut 1 base from V and 5 bases from J, with 8 bases between. CDR3 sequence reads: CASSQGREYGYTF. The CDR3 DNA reads as TGTGCCAGCAGCCAAGGGAGGGAATATGGCTACACCTTC.

The chain uses TRBV27 and TRBJ2-1; 7 nucleotides agree with TRBD2. CDR1 is MNHEY, CDR2 SMNVEV, per germline (reference sequence). The CDR3 is 16 residues long. Unmatched junction bases numbered 11, after V lost 9 bases and J lost 0 bases. CDR3 nucleotides: TGTGCCAGTCTGCTCAGCGCGGGGGACTCCTACAATGAGCAGTTCTTC. It codes for CASLLSAGDSYNEQFF.

The chain's CDR3 is CASSGTGGNEQFF. In DNA, the CDR3 is TGTGCCAGCAGCGGGACAGGGGGAAATGAGCAGTTCTTC. This chain links TRBV6-5 with TRBJ2-1, with 11 nucleotides matching TRBD1. V lost 6 bases, J lost 7 bases, and 2 bases stayed unmatched. The CDR3 sequence is 13 residues long. The germline CDR1 and CDR2 sequences are MNHEY and SVGAGI.

The genes are TRBV4-1 and TRBJ1-6; D uncertain. The length of the CDR3 is 13 residues. Between the trimmed V and J ends, which lost 1 base and 6 bases, there was a span of 4 bases. Per germline, CDR1 MGHRA and CDR2 YSYEKL. CDR3 sequence (DNA): TGCGCCAGCAGCCAAGGGGCTAATTCACCCCTCCACTTT. It specifies CASSQGANSPLHF.

The gene calls are TRBV3-1 (or the pseudogene TRBV3-2) and TRBJ2-3; TRBD2 agrees at 9 bases. The CDR3 covers 17 residues. Trimming took 3 bases from V and 2 from J; bases not matched to a gene: 9. Looked up from germline, CDR1 is LGHDT and CDR2 is YNNKEL (reference sequence). The CDR3 DNA sequence: TGTGCCAGCAGCCACGGGGTTAGCGGGGGAATCACAGATACGCAGTATTTT. This gives the protein CASSHGVSGGITDTQYF.

This chain links TRBV30 with TRBJ2-4; 7 positions agree with TRBD2. Germline CDR1 is GTSNPN and CDR2 is SVGIG (reference sequence). The V and J ends lost 6 bases and 4 bases, in that order; junction bases with no gene match: 3. The CDR3 sequence is 12 residues long. In nucleotides, the CDR3 is TGTGCCTGCAGCGGGATGAAAAACATTCAGTACTTC. The encoded protein is CACSGMKNIQYF.

This clone was observed a single time. This rearrangement joins TRBV30 to TRBJ1-6, with D possibly being TRBD1 (6 bases). Trimming took 0 bases from V and 8 from J, leaving 17 bases between them. The CDR3 is 16 amino acids. CDR1 and CDR2 from the germline V gene are GTSNPN and SVGIG (reference sequence). The CDR3: CAWSVRAPGDYSPLHF. DNA of the CDR3: TGTGCCTGGAGTGTACGTGCCCCAGGGGATTATTCACCCCTCCACTTT.

The chain carries TRBV7-2 and TRBJ1-5; D unresolved. The germline V gene encodes CDR1 SGHTA and CDR2 FQGNSA. The CDR3 is 12 residues long. Trimming cost V 5 bases and J 4 bases, with 6 bases left between them. In DNA form, the CDR3 reads TGTGCCAGCAGCCTTACTAATCAGCCCCAGCATTTT. This sequence encodes CASSLTNQPQHF.

The rearrangement uses TRBV7-6 and TRBJ2-3; the D gene is possibly TRBD2 (7 bases). CDR1 and CDR2 (germline): SGHVS, FNYEAQ. The CDR3 contains 21 residues. Trimming stripped 1 base from V and 2 bases from J, with 28 bases between. CDR3 in amino acids: CASSLGSRSWGGAGVTDTQYF. The DNA for the CDR3 is TGTGCCAGCAGCTTAGGTTCTAGATCATGGGGGGGGGCCGGAGTCACAGATACGCAGTATTTT. The full variable domain, its missing parts supplied by reference TRBV7-6 and TRBJ2-3, is GAGVSQSPRYKVTKRGQDVALRCDPISGHVSLYWYRQALGQGPEFLTYFNYEAQQDKSGLPNDRFSAERPEGSISTLTIQRTEQRDSAMYRCASSLGSRSWGGAGVTDTQYFGPGTRLTVL.

The J gene is TRBJ1-5, the V gene TRBV27; D call uncertain. CDR1 is MNHEY, CDR2 SMNVEV, per germline (reference sequence). Between the trimmed V and J ends, which lost 6 bases and 0 bases, there was a span of 18 bases. This CDR3 has 17 residues. CDR3 amino acids: CASSKKYSGNSNQPQHF. As DNA, the CDR3 is TGTGCCAGCAGCAAAAAATACTCAGGAAATAGCAATCAGCCCCAGCATTTT.

V is TRBV5-1 and J is TRBJ1-4; 11 bases align to TRBD1. J gave up 8 bases and V 4 bases, and 4 bases lay outside the gene matches. In germline, CDR1 is SGHRS, CDR2 YFSETQ. The CDR3 is made up of 14 amino acids. The CDR3 sequence: CASSRTGGEEKLFF. The CDR3 DNA follows: TGCGCCAGCAGCAGGACAGGGGGCGAAGAAAAACTGTTTTTT.

The chain employs TRBV6-5 and TRBJ1-2; TRBD1 might be the D (5 bases). Trimming removed 4 bases at V and 4 bases at J, with 16 bases between. This CDR3 has 15 amino acids. The germline CDR1 and CDR2 sequences are MNHEY and SVGAGI. CDR3: CASSSPARVGYGYTF. In DNA form, the CDR3 reads TGTGCCAGCAGTTCTCCTGCCAGGGTTGGCTATGGCTACACCTTC.